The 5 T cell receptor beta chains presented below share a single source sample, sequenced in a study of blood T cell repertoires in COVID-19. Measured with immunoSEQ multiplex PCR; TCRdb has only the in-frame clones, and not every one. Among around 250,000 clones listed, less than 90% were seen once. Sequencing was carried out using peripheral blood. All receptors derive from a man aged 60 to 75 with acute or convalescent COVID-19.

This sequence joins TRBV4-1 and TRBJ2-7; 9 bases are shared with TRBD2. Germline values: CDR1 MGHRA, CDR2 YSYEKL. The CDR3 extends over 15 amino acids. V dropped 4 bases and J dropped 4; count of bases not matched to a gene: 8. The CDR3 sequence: CASSPPAGGSYEQYF. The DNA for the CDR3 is TGCGCCAGCAGCCCACCAGCGGGAGGTTCGTACGAGCAGTACTTC.

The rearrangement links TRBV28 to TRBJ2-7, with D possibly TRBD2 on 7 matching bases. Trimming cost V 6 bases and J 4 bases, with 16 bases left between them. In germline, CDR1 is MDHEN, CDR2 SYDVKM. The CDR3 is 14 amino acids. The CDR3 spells CASRGAAGAYEQYF. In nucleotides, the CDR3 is TGTGCCAGCAGGGGGGCGGCGGGAGCGTACGAGCAGTACTTC.

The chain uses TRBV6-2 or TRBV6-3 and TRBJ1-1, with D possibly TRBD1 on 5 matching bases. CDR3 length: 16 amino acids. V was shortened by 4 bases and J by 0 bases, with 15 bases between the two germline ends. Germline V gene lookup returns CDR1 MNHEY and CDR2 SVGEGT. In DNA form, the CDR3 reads TGTGCCAGCAGTTCGTCGCGATCAGGGATGAACACTGAAGCTTTCTTT. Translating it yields CASSSSRSGMNTEAFF.

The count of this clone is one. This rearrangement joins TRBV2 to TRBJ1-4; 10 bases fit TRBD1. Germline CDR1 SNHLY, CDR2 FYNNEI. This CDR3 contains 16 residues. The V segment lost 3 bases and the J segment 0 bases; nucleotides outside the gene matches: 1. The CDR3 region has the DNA TGTGCCAGCAGTGATGGACAGGGGGCAACTAATGAAAAACTGTTTTTT. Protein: CASSDGQGATNEKLFF. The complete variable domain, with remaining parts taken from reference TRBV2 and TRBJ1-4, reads EPEVTQTPSHQVTQMGQEVILRCVPISNHLYFYWYRQILGQKVEFLVSFYNNEISEKSEIFDDQFSVERPDGSNFTLKIRSTKLEDSAMYFCASSDGQGATNEKLFFGSGTQLSVL.

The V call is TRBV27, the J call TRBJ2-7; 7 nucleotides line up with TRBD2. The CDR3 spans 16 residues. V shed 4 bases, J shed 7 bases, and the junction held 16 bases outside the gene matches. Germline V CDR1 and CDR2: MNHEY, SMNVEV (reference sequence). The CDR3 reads CASSSLGGSGTEEQYF. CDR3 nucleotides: TGTGCCAGCAGTTCCCTCGGGGGGAGTGGGACCGAAGAGCAGTACTTC.